These 7 T cell receptor beta chains share one sample of origin, sequenced in a study of T cell responses to AZD1222 COVID-19 vaccine. The table came from immunoSEQ multiplex PCR; TCRdb's copy has only in-frame clones and leaves some out. The sample has about 100,000 clones; around nine tenths are singletons. The sample in question was peripheral blood, obtained on day 0 of AZD1222 vaccination. The receptors shown here come from an adult in good health.

This clone was counted a few times. This rearrangement joins TRBV3-1 (or the pseudogene TRBV3-2) to TRBJ1-1; D may be TRBD1 (5 bases). The V gene lost 3 bases and the J gene lost 0 bases, with 5 bases spanning the gap. Germline lookup yields CDR1 LGHDT and CDR2 YNNKEL (reference sequence). The CDR3 is made up of 13 amino acids. The CDR3 reads CASSQTVNTEAFF. The CDR3 DNA follows: TGTGCCAGCAGCCAGACAGTGAACACTGAAGCTTTCTTT.

This chain connects TRBV3-1 (or the pseudogene TRBV3-2) to TRBJ2-3; D may be TRBD1 (5 bases). From germline, CDR1 is LGHDT and CDR2 YNNKEL (reference sequence). This CDR3 contains 16 residues. Trimming took 4 bases from V and 1 from J, leaving 15 bases between them. CDR3 residues: CASSPAEGARTDTQYF. The DNA for the CDR3 is TGTGCCAGCAGCCCCGCCGAAGGGGCCCGCACAGATACGCAGTATTTT.

The gene calls are TRBV29-1 and TRBJ2-7, with unresolved D. Germline V lookup: CDR1 SQVTM, CDR2 ANQGSEA. The CDR3 covers 12 residues. Trimming removed 7 bases from V and 0 bases from J, with 10 bases in between. Written as DNA, the CDR3 is TGCAGCGCTTCGGCAGTCTCCTACGAGCAGTACTTC. Its protein product is CSASAVSYEQYF.

This sequence joins TRBV6-1 and TRBJ1-2, with TRBD1 identical over 7 bases. Trimming took 3 bases from V and 4 from J; bases not matched to a gene: 5. Per the germline V gene, CDR1 is MNHNS and CDR2 is SASEGT. The CDR3 covers 14 residues. The CDR3 coding sequence is TGTGCCAGCAGTGACGACAGGGCCCCCTATGGCTACACCTTC. Its translation is CASSDDRAPYGYTF.

This chain connects TRBV28 to TRBJ1-1, with D tentatively TRBD1 (5 bases). This CDR3 has 13 amino acids. Between the trimmed V and J ends, which lost 5 bases and 1 base, there was a span of 8 bases. Per the germline V gene, CDR1 is MDHEN and CDR2 is SYDVKM. The CDR3 nucleotides are TGTGCCAGCAGTAGACAGAGGAACACTGAAGCTTTCTTT. Translated: CASSRQRNTEAFF.

The rearrangement links TRBV20-1 to TRBJ1-2; unclear D gene. Germline V gives CDR1 DFQATT, CDR2 SNEGSKA (reference sequence). The CDR3 has 11 residues. The V gene lost 6 bases and the J gene lost 9 bases, with 14 bases spanning the gap. The CDR3 here is CSAETQLSYTF. The DNA for the CDR3 is TGCAGTGCGGAAACTCAACTCAGCTACACCTTC.

This clone was seen just once. V and J are TRBV14 and TRBJ1-6; 10 positions agree with TRBD1. The CDR3 extends over 15 amino acids. Losses at the gene ends were 4 bases for V and 9 bases for J; bases not matched to a gene: 6. The germline gives CDR1 SGHDN, CDR2 FVKESK. The CDR3 protein is CASSRRQGASSPLHF. In DNA, the CDR3 is TGTGCCAGCAGCCGACGACAGGGGGCTTCTTCACCCCTCCACTTT.